These 5 T cell receptor beta chains originate from one sample sequenced in a study of cytomegalovirus exposure and HLA in healthy donors (dated by TCRdb to about 2017). Library preparation was by the immunoSEQ multiplex PCR assay. For the multiplex PCR, a mixture combining 60 forward primers for TCR Vbeta segments and 13 reverse primers for TCR Jbeta segments was used. TCRdb took this table from immuneACCESS and kept in-frame rearrangements with V and J called. Such tables lack part of the clones; where checked against another copy, unresolved V genes explain under half of the gap, and the rest is unexplained. The sample profile shows 90,000 to 120,000 clones; around three quarters of them were found once. The ten most abundant clones make up approximately 4.2% of the sample. The source material was PBMCs. These receptors originate from a female donor in good health and CMV-seropositive.

The chain couples TRBV28 to TRBJ1-5; a possible D gene is TRBD1 (6 bases). Germline V gene sequence: CDR1 MDHEN, CDR2 SYDVKM. The CDR3 has 15 amino acids. Trimming stripped 5 bases from V and 2 bases from J, with 13 bases between. DNA of the CDR3: TGTGCCAGCAGTACCGGGGGGGGCGGCAATCAGCCCCAGCATTTT. Translated, it gives CASSTGGGGNQPQHF.

The J gene is TRBJ2-2, the V gene TRBV6-6; D is unresolved. The germline CDR1 and CDR2 sequences are MNHNY and SVGAGI (reference sequence). V was shortened by 2 bases and J by 3 bases, with 10 bases between the two germline ends. This CDR3 is built from 15 residues. The CDR3 sequence is CASSYAEPDTGELFF. The CDR3 DNA is TGTGCCAGCAGTTACGCGGAACCCGACACCGGGGAGCTGTTTTTT.

This chain links TRBV30 with TRBJ2-2, with TRBD1 as a possible D gene (6 bases). This CDR3 is 14 amino acids long. Trimming stripped 3 bases from V and 4 bases from J, with 12 bases between. Looked up from germline, CDR1 is GTSNPN and CDR2 is SVGIG (reference sequence). This CDR3 reads CAWSLNRATGELFF. For the CDR3, the DNA is TGTGCCTGGAGCCTCAACAGGGCCACCGGGGAGCTGTTTTTT.

The chain couples TRBV7-2 to TRBJ1-5; 10 nucleotides line up with TRBD1. With 1 base clipped from V and 6 bases from J, the junction kept 6 bases outside the gene matches. CDR1 is SGHTA, CDR2 FQGNSA, per germline. The CDR3 is made up of 16 amino acids. In DNA, the CDR3 is TGTGCCAGCAGCTTAGTAGGGACAGGGGAGGGTCAGCCCCAGCATTTT. Protein sequence: CASSLVGTGEGQPQHF. Full variable domain (outside the CDR3, taken from reference TRBV7-2 and TRBJ1-5): GAGVSQSPSNKVTEKGKDVELRCDPISGHTALYWYRQSLGQGLEFLIYFQGNSAPDKSGLPSDRFSAERTGGSVSTLTIQRTQQEDSAVYLCASSLVGTGEGQPQHFGDGTRLSIL.

The J gene is TRBJ2-3, the V gene TRBV28; 13 bases match TRBD2. V was pared by 3 bases and J by 3 bases, with 6 bases of the junction left unmatched. This CDR3 contains 17 residues. Germline CDR1 is MDHEN and CDR2 is SYDVKM. The CDR3 DNA reads as TGTGCCAGCAGTTTCACATGGGGACTAGCGGGGACAGATACGCAGTATTTT. Protein: CASSFTWGLAGTDTQYF.